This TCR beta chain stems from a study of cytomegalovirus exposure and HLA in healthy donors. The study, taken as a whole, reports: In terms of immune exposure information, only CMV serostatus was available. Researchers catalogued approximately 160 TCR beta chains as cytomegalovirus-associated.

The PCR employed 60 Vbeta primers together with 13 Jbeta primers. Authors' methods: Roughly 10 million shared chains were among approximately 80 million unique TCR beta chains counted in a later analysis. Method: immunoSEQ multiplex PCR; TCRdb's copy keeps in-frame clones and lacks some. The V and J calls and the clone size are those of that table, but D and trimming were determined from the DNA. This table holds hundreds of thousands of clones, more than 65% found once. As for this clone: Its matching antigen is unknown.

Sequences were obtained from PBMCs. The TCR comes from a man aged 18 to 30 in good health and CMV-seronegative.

CDR3 protein: CASSVGQGINQPQHF. The CDR3 nucleotides read TGTGCCAGCAGCGTAGGGCAGGGCATCAATCAGCCCCAGCATTTT. This sequence joins TRBV9 and TRBJ1-5; perhaps TRBD1 as D (5 bases). In germline, CDR1 is SGDLS, CDR2 YYNGEE. Trimming took off 0 bases at V and 3 bases at J, with 10 bases between the two ends. CDR3 length: 15 amino acids.